These 26 T cell receptor beta chains were sequenced from one sample in a study of blood T cell repertoires in COVID-19. Profiling relied on immunoSEQ multiplex PCR, and the TCRdb table lists in-frame clones only, not all of them. The sample carries under 300,000 clones, about 83% recorded once. Sequenced sample: peripheral blood. These receptors were obtained from a man between 25 and 39 years old who had recovered from COVID-19.

The chain joins TRBV4-2 to TRBJ2-1; perhaps TRBD1 as D (5 bases). V was clipped by 5 bases and J by 8 bases, with 16 bases between them. CDR3 size: 14 residues. Germline loops: CDR1 LGHNA, CDR2 YNFKEQ. The CDR3 region has the DNA TGTGCCAGCAGCTTCAATGGCAGGGTGGATGAGCAGTTCTTC. This translates into CASSFNGRVDEQFF.

This sequence joins TRBV28 and TRBJ1-4, with D perhaps TRBD1 (5 bases). This CDR3 has 14 residues. Per the germline V gene, CDR1 is MDHEN and CDR2 is SYDVKM. The V end lost 5 bases, the J end lost 8 bases, and 15 bases lay between the germline ends. The CDR3 protein is CASSPQGPWEKLFF. The CDR3 DNA is TGTGCCAGCAGTCCCCAGGGTCCCTGGGAAAAACTGTTTTTT.

The CDR3 spells CSVRTTGWEQYF. DNA of the CDR3: TGCAGCGTCCGAACGACAGGGTGGGAGCAGTACTTC. This chain connects TRBV29-1 to TRBJ2-7, with 7 bases aligning to TRBD1. V trimming: 6 bases; J trimming: 7 bases; junction bases outside the gene matches: 9. The germline CDR1 and CDR2 sequences are SQVTM and ANQGSEA. This CDR3 has 12 residues.

This clone was picked up a small number of times. The gene calls are TRBV5-1 and TRBJ1-4, with 8 bases fitting TRBD1. Germline values: CDR1 SGHRS, CDR2 YFSETQ. Trimming cost V 4 bases and J 12 bases; bases outside gene matches: 11. The CDR3 runs 14 residues. The chain's CDR3 is CASSSTGGSEELFF. For the CDR3, the DNA is TGCGCCAGCAGCAGTACAGGGGGGAGTGAGGAACTGTTTTTT.

V is TRBV11-1 and J is TRBJ2-3; 7 bases line up with TRBD1. The CDR3 totals 15 residues. V dropped 5 bases and J dropped 2; count of bases not matched to a gene: 7. The germline V gene encodes CDR1 SGHAT and CDR2 FQDESV (reference sequence). This chain's CDR3 is CASSPRDSLTDTQYF. Here the CDR3 DNA reads TGTGCCAGCAGCCCACGGGACAGTCTCACAGATACGCAGTATTTT. Full variable domain (rest looked up from reference TRBV11-1 and TRBJ2-3): EAEVAQSPRYKITEKSQAVAFWCDPISGHATLYWYRQILGQGPELLVQFQDESVVDDSQLPKDRFSAERLKGVDSTLKIQPAELGDSAMYLCASSPRDSLTDTQYFGPGTRLTVL.

V is TRBV4-1 and J is TRBJ2-5; 11 nucleotides match TRBD2. CDR1 and CDR2 (germline): MGHRA, YSYEKL. V lost 4 bases and J lost 5; bases outside the gene matches: 9. The CDR3 is 16 amino acids. DNA for the CDR3: TGCGCCAGCAGCCGAGGGCTAGCGGGGGGTTATGAGACCCAGTACTTC. As protein: CASSRGLAGGYETQYF.

The chain carries TRBV6-5 and TRBJ1-5; D perhaps matches TRBD1 (5 bases). The CDR3 extends over 14 amino acids. Between the trimmed V and J ends, which lost 8 bases and 0 bases, there was a span of 11 bases. CDR1 and CDR2 from the germline V gene are MNHEY and SVGAGI. CDR3 sequence: CASGGGSSNQPQHF. The CDR3 nucleotides are TGTGCCAGCGGGGGGGGGTCTAGCAATCAGCCCCAGCATTTT.

The DNA of the CDR3 is TGCGCCAGCAGCCATGCAGGGAGGAATGAAAAACTGTTTTTT. It encodes CASSHAGRNEKLFF. The chain carries TRBV5-1 and TRBJ1-4; D possibly corresponds to TRBD1 (5 bases). Germline V CDR1 and CDR2: SGHRS, YFSETQ. Trimming shortened V by 4 bases and J by 5 bases, and 12 bases separated the two germline ends. This CDR3 has 14 amino acids.

The chain links TRBV4-1 to TRBJ1-1, with D possibly being TRBD1 (5 bases). V lost 2 bases to trimming and J lost 2 bases, with 12 bases between them. Per germline, CDR1 MGHRA and CDR2 YSYEKL. The CDR3 totals 15 residues. The CDR3 protein is CASSQYQGGNTEAFF. CDR3 coding DNA: TGCGCCAGCAGCCAATACCAGGGAGGTAACACTGAAGCTTTCTTT.

This chain joins TRBV6-6 and TRBJ1-1; D remains ambiguous. Germline V CDR1 and CDR2: MNHNY, SVGAGI (reference sequence). V lost 2 bases and J lost 0, with 7 bases in between. This CDR3 has 14 residues. As DNA, the CDR3 is TGTGCCAGCAGTTACGCAGAAATGAACACTGAAGCTTTCTTT. This translates into CASSYAEMNTEAFF.

The chain joins TRBV6-1 to TRBJ1-1, with D perhaps TRBD1 (5 bases). This CDR3 contains 14 residues. From germline, CDR1 is MNHNS and CDR2 SASEGT. Trimming removed 0 bases from V and 3 bases from J, with 8 bases in between. The CDR3 here is CASSEAGADTEAFF. CDR3 sequence (DNA): TGTGCCAGCAGTGAAGCAGGGGCGGACACTGAAGCTTTCTTT.

The rearrangement uses TRBV7-8 and TRBJ2-7, with 12 bases fitting TRBD2. V gave up 2 bases and J gave up 6 bases; unmatched junction bases: 5. The CDR3 length is 15 residues. CDR1 is SGHVS, CDR2 FQNEAQ, per germline. DNA of the CDR3: TGTGCCAGCAGCTTATTGGCTAGCGGGGGGGCCGAGCAGTACTTC. The encoded protein is CASSLLASGGAEQYF.

The chain couples TRBV5-4 to TRBJ1-5; D might be TRBD1 (5 bases). Germline-derived CDR1 and CDR2 are SGHNT and YYREEE (reference sequence). The V gene lost 4 bases and the J gene lost 3 bases, with 14 bases spanning the gap. This CDR3 region has 15 residues. The CDR3 here is CASSAGGGPNQPQHF. The CDR3 DNA reads TGTGCCAGCAGCGCGGGGGGGGGTCCCAATCAGCCCCAGCATTTT.

This clone has at least ten counts. The rearrangement links TRBV5-1 to TRBJ1-2; D unclear. The germline V and J ends were trimmed by 4 bases and 2 bases, with 12 bases remaining between them. Germline V CDR1 and CDR2: SGHRS, YFSETQ. The CDR3 spans 14 residues. The CDR3 loop is CASSTAGSNYGYTF. CDR3 DNA: TGCGCCAGCAGCACCGCGGGATCCAACTATGGCTACACCTTC. The variable domain in full, with the rest retrieved from reference TRBV5-1 and TRBJ1-2, is KAGVTQTPRYLIKTRGQQVTLSCSPISGHRSVSWYQQTPGQGLQFLFEYFSETQRNKGNFPGRFSGRQFSNSRSEMNVSTLELGDSALYLCASSTAGSNYGYTFGSGTRLTVV.

The chain uses TRBV21-1 and TRBJ1-1; TRBD1 reflects the table's D call only, with no check against the DNA. TRBV21-1 is designated a pseudogene. This CDR3 spans 16 amino acids. The CDR3 nucleotides read TGTGCCAGCAGCAAACGGAGGGGGACAGGGTGGACTGAAGCTTTCTTT. It encodes CASSKRRGTGWTEAFF.

This rearrangement joins TRBV18 to TRBJ1-1; D is uncertain. The CDR3 totals 13 residues. Germline V gives CDR1 KGHSH, CDR2 LQKENI. V was cut by 6 bases and J by 5 bases, with 13 bases left in between. CDR3 loop: CASSHRVLTEAFF. CDR3 nucleotides: TGTGCCAGCTCTCACCGGGTATTAACTGAAGCTTTCTTT.

V and J are TRBV10-3 and TRBJ2-5; 9 bases map to TRBD2. CDR3 size: 14 residues. Germline V lookup: CDR1 ENHRY, CDR2 SYGVKD. V shed 7 bases and J 5 bases; nucleotides not matched to a gene: 8. The CDR3 DNA reads TGTGCCATCAATGCGGGGGGGCTGAAGGAGACCCAGTACTTC. Protein: CAINAGGLKETQYF.

This chain connects TRBV6-2 or TRBV6-3 to TRBJ1-1; 8 positions match TRBD1. V shed 2 bases, J shed 8 bases, and the junction held 10 bases outside the gene matches. Germline CDR1 is MNHEY and CDR2 is SVGEGT. The CDR3 has 15 amino acids. The CDR3 protein is CASSYLGQGPTEAFF. In nucleotides, the CDR3 is TGTGCCAGCAGTTACCTCGGACAGGGACCAACCGAAGCTTTCTTT.

The chain has TRBV27 and TRBJ1-5; 9 bases line up with TRBD1. The length of the CDR3 is 14 residues. The V and J ends lost 5 bases and 7 bases, in that order; junction bases with no gene match: 6. Germline assignment: CDR1 MNHEY and CDR2 SMNVEV (reference sequence). CDR3 protein: CASSGTGSPQPQHF. The CDR3 coding sequence is TGTGCCAGCAGTGGGACAGGGTCTCCCCAGCCCCAGCATTTT.

The chain uses TRBV21-1 and TRBJ2-7; TRBD1 was called by the table and not checked on the DNA. TRBV21-1 corresponds to a pseudogene. The CDR3 contains 15 residues. CDR3 loop: CASSNYWTEIYEQYV. CDR3 in DNA: TGTGCCAGCAGCAATTATTGGACAGAAATCTACGAGCAGTACGTC.

V is TRBV9 and J is TRBJ1-2; a weak D match, TRBD1 (6 bases). CDR1 SGDLS and CDR2 YYNGEE come from the germline V gene. CDR3 size: 13 residues. V lost 3 bases to trimming and J lost 3 bases, with 9 bases between them. The DNA for the CDR3 is TGTGCCAGCAGCGGAACAGGGTACTATGGCTACACCTTC. This translates into CASSGTGYYGYTF.

The chain uses TRBV28 and TRBJ2-7; 8 bases are a match to TRBD2. The CDR3 spans 14 residues. Germline lookup yields CDR1 MDHEN and CDR2 SYDVKM. The V and J ends lost 6 bases and 3 bases, in that order; junction bases with no gene match: 7. The CDR3 protein is CASSQLTSGYEQYV. The CDR3 DNA reads TGTGCCAGCAGCCAGCTCACTAGCGGCTACGAGCAGTACGTC.

This rearrangement joins TRBV29-1 to TRBJ2-7; TRBD1 matches at 9 bases. Germline V gene data show CDR1 as SQVTM and CDR2 as ANQGSEA. After removal of 6 bases from V and 3 bases from J, the junction contained 9 bases not matched to a gene. The CDR3 has 14 residues. Here the CDR3 reads CSVITGGGDYEQYF. The CDR3 DNA is TGCAGCGTCATAACAGGGGGCGGTGACTACGAGCAGTACTTC.

The count of this clone is one. The DNA of the CDR3 is TGTGCCAGCAGCGGATGGACTAGCCTTAGCACAGATACGCAGTATTTT. Protein sequence: CASSGWTSLSTDTQYF. This sequence joins TRBV5-4 and TRBJ2-3; 8 bases match TRBD2. The CDR3 has 16 residues. J lost 0 bases, V lost 4 bases, and 7 bases had no gene match. Germline values: CDR1 SGHNT, CDR2 YYREEE (reference sequence).

This clone has just a few counts. The chain is built from TRBV2 and TRBJ1-5, with D possibly matching TRBD1 (6 bases). Germline assignment: CDR1 SNHLY and CDR2 FYNNEI. CDR3 length: 15 amino acids. The ends were cut back, 3 bases at V and 3 bases at J, with 12 bases in the middle. DNA of the CDR3: TGTGCCAGCAGTGACGATACAGGGTCCAATCAGCCCCAGCATTTT. Translating gives CASSDDTGSNQPQHF.

The rearrangement uses TRBV28 and TRBJ1-2; TRBD1 agrees at 9 bases. Per germline, CDR1 MDHEN and CDR2 SYDVKM. The CDR3 has 14 amino acids. J lost 2 bases, V lost 6 bases, and 4 bases had no gene match. CDR3 protein: CASRPTGGNYGYTF. CDR3 nucleotides: TGTGCCAGCAGGCCGACAGGGGGAAACTATGGCTACACCTTC.